This TCR beta chain was sequenced during a study of CD8 T cells in Susac syndrome. Roughly 0.45 to 1 ug RNA was reverse transcribed with random hexamers. Multiplex PCR with immunoSEQ amplified the TCR beta CDR3 across 54 Vbeta and 13 Jbeta. Using its own MiXCR run on the immunoSEQ multiplex PCR reads, TCRdb lists one record per CDR3 protein. The table has hundreds of thousands of distinct CDR3 sequences, roughly 85% seen once. The CDR3 extends over 14 amino acids. J lost 5 bases, V lost 2 bases, and 3 bases had no gene match. CDR1 and CDR2 from the germline V gene are ENHRY and SYGVKD. Peripheral blood CD8+ and CD4+ T cells were profiled by TCR beta sequencing. Those who served as multiple sclerosis controls were treatment-naive patients with stable or active relapsing-remitting disease. Negative isolation yielded CD4+ and CD8+ T cells, and FACS enriched TEMRA cells.

This receptor was obtained from a human donor with multiple sclerosis. This rearrangement joins TRBV10-3 to TRBJ1-5, with 7 bases identical to TRBD1. The sequenced sample was CD8+ T cells from PBMCs. CDR3 coding DNA: TGTGCCATCAGTGAGGACAGGGCGTATCAGCCCCAGCATTTT. Translated: CAISEDRAYQPQHF.